The 27 T cell receptor beta chains below all came from one sample that was sequenced in a study of cytomegalovirus exposure and HLA in healthy donors. 60 Vbeta and 13 Jbeta primers were used in PCR. TCRdb's copy holds only in-frame clones and misses some; the assay was immunoSEQ multiplex PCR. The sample lists about 150,000 clones; more than 75% were seen once. The specimen was PBMCs. These TCRs come from a man aged 30 to 39 in good health and CMV-seropositive.

This clone was detected only once. CDR3 loop: CAISGTGYGYTF. Written as DNA, the CDR3 is TGTGCCATCAGTGGGACAGGGTATGGCTACACCTTC. This chain uses TRBV10-3 with TRBJ1-2; TRBD1 matches at 8 bases. This CDR3 has 12 residues. CDR1 is ENHRY and CDR2 is SYGVKD in the germline V gene. Trimming at V came to 4 bases and at J to 5 bases, leaving 0 bases not matched to a gene.

V is TRBV4-3 and J is TRBJ1-2; D remains unclear. Per the germline V gene, CDR1 is LGHNA and CDR2 is YSLEER. V lost 1 base and J lost 3, with 3 bases in between. This CDR3 contains 12 residues. The CDR3 protein is CASSQADYGYTF. The CDR3 nucleotides are TGCGCCAGCAGCCAAGCTGACTATGGCTACACCTTC.

This sequence joins TRBV13 and TRBJ1-1; D is unresolved. The V gene's germline CDR1 is PRHDT and CDR2 FYEKMQ (reference sequence). The CDR3 covers 14 residues. The germline V and J ends were trimmed by 2 bases and 0 bases, with 7 bases remaining between them. Here the CDR3 reads CASSLRGLNTEAFF. As DNA, the CDR3 is TGTGCCAGCAGCTTACGCGGGCTGAACACTGAAGCTTTCTTT.

This clone was recorded a few times. The chain carries TRBV2 and TRBJ1-5, with D tentatively TRBD1 (5 bases). Germline assignment: CDR1 SNHLY and CDR2 FYNNEI. The CDR3 runs 15 residues. V gave up 5 bases and J gave up 0 bases, with 11 bases separating them. In DNA form, the CDR3 reads TGTGCCAGCAGTCTACATACAGGTAGCAATCAGCCCCAGCATTTT. This sequence encodes CASSLHTGSNQPQHF.

There are a few counts of this clone. J is TRBJ1-3 and V is TRBV6-6, with D perhaps TRBD1 (5 bases). This CDR3 contains 12 residues. Looked up from germline, CDR1 is MNHNY and CDR2 is SVGAGI (reference sequence). Trimming took 2 bases from V and 7 from J, leaving 6 bases between them. The CDR3 coding sequence is TGTGCCAGCAGTTACGGGGGGAACACCATATATTTT. It translates to CASSYGGNTIYF.

The CDR3, as DNA: TGCGCCAGCAGCTTGGCCCAGGGACTAGCGGGATGGGGGGAGCAGTTCTTC. Translated, it gives CASSLAQGLAGWGEQFF. The V call is TRBV5-1, the J call TRBJ2-1; 13 bases are a match to TRBD2. Germline values: CDR1 SGHRS, CDR2 YFSETQ. CDR3 length equals 17 residues. V was pared by 0 bases and J by 10 bases, with 10 bases of the junction left unmatched.

The J gene is TRBJ1-1, the V gene TRBV28; 11 bases match TRBD1. The J segment lost 6 bases and the V segment lost 3 bases, leaving 6 bases of the junction unmatched. Looked up from germline, CDR1 is MDHEN and CDR2 is SYDVKM. There are 15 residues in the CDR3. CDR3 nucleotide sequence: TGTGCCAGCAGTTTGTCCAGGACAGGGGGCTCTGAAGCTTTCTTT. Protein: CASSLSRTGGSEAFF.

This chain joins TRBV19 and TRBJ1-5; 9 bases line up with TRBD1. Germline-derived CDR1 and CDR2 are LNHDA and SQIVND (reference sequence). The CDR3 spans 13 residues. V shed 7 bases, J shed 6 bases, and the junction held 4 bases outside the gene matches. The CDR3 nucleotides read TGTGCCAGTACTACAGGGGGCCTTCAGCCCCAGCATTTT. The encoded protein is CASTTGGLQPQHF.

The chain employs TRBV6-4 and TRBJ1-2; D might be TRBD1 (5 bases). The V gene's germline CDR1 is MRHNA and CDR2 SNTAGT. With 6 bases removed from V and 0 bases from J, the gap between germline ends came to 26 bases. The CDR3 has 19 residues. CDR3 sequence (DNA): TGTGCCAGCAGGACCCACCCTCCTATCAACAGGTCCCCTAACTATGGCTACACCTTC. This translates into CASRTHPPINRSPNYGYTF.

This clone was seen just once. V gene TRBV7-9 combines with J gene TRBJ1-3; D ambiguous. The length of the CDR3 is 17 residues. In germline, CDR1 is SEHNR, CDR2 FQNEAQ (reference sequence). Trimming took off 0 bases at V and 3 bases at J, with 15 bases between the two ends. The CDR3 coding sequence is TGTGCCAGCAGCTTAGCGGGCGTTTACCCCTTTGGAAACACCATATATTTT. Translated: CASSLAGVYPFGNTIYF.

The V call is TRBV30, the J call TRBJ1-6; TRBD1 matches at 8 bases. With 1 base clipped from V and 3 bases from J, the junction kept 8 bases outside the gene matches. This CDR3 comprises 17 residues. CDR1 and CDR2 from the germline V gene are GTSNPN and SVGIG (reference sequence). CDR3 sequence: CAWSAKDRELYNSPLHF. The CDR3 DNA reads TGTGCCTGGAGTGCCAAGGACAGGGAGCTCTATAATTCACCCCTCCACTTT.

V gene TRBV5-1 combines with J gene TRBJ1-2; no reliable D call. The CDR3 totals 15 residues. V lost 1 base to trimming and J lost 2 bases, with 12 bases between them. Germline V gene data show CDR1 as SGHRS and CDR2 as YFSETQ. In nucleotides, the CDR3 is TGCGCCAGCAGCTTGAATGGCTCACCGAACTATGGCTACACCTTC. This gives the protein CASSLNGSPNYGYTF.

This clone was found once. The genes are TRBV13 and TRBJ1-5, with 7 bases identical to TRBD1. The CDR3 covers 18 residues. From germline, CDR1 is PRHDT and CDR2 FYEKMQ (reference sequence). With 3 bases clipped from V and 0 bases from J, the junction kept 11 bases outside the gene matches. The chain's CDR3 is CASSFFLGTADSNQPQHF. CDR3 nucleotide sequence: TGTGCCAGCAGCTTCTTCCTCGGGACAGCTGATAGCAATCAGCCCCAGCATTTT.

V is TRBV7-9 and J is TRBJ1-2; D unresolved. The V end lost 4 bases, the J end lost 5 bases, and 26 bases lay between the germline ends. CDR1 SEHNR and CDR2 FQNEAQ come from the germline V gene (reference sequence). The CDR3 sequence is 18 residues long. CDR3 sequence: CASSYYPGLSARHYGYTF. The CDR3 nucleotides are TGTGCCAGCAGCTACTACCCTGGACTGTCCGCGCGGCATTATGGCTACACCTTC.

The chain combines TRBV7-6 with TRBJ1-6; tentatively, D is TRBD1 (6 bases). The CDR3 totals 17 residues. V lost 4 bases, J lost 9 bases, and 22 bases lay in between. Germline values: CDR1 SGHVS, CDR2 FNYEAQ. The CDR3 nucleotides read TGTGCCAGCAGCTCCTCTCCCTTACAGGGCCCGAGTTCACCCCTCCACTTT. The encoded protein is CASSSSPLQGPSSPLHF.

The CDR3 DNA sequence: TGTGCCATCAGTTTGACTAGCGGGGGAACCGGGGAGCTGTTTTTT. This sequence encodes CAISLTSGGTGELFF. This chain joins TRBV10-3 and TRBJ2-2; 12 bases are shared with TRBD2. The CDR3 has 15 amino acids. Per the germline V gene, CDR1 is ENHRY and CDR2 is SYGVKD. The V and J ends lost 5 bases and 5 bases, in that order; junction bases with no gene match: 3.

A few counts support this clone. This chain connects TRBV4-3 to TRBJ2-3; weak D call: TRBD2 (5 bases). The CDR3 sequence is 14 residues long. The germline V gene has CDR1 LGHNA and CDR2 YSLEER. Trimming shortened V by 3 bases and J by 5 bases, and 12 bases separated the two germline ends. The CDR3 region is CASSQAGIRDTQYF. DNA of the CDR3: TGCGCCAGCAGCCAGGCCGGGATCCGAGATACGCAGTATTTT.

Comment on this clone: The junction does not match germline at one end; this may be a read error. The chain combines TRBV30 with TRBJ2-7; tentatively, D is TRBD2 (5 bases). The germline CDR1 and CDR2 sequences are GTSNPN and SVGIG (reference sequence). The CDR3 extends over 11 amino acids. The CDR3 DNA reads as TGTGCCTGGAGTGTTTCTCCCGGGGTCGGTTTC. It specifies CAWSVSPGVGF. Variable domain in full (rest from reference TRBV30 and TRBJ2-7): SQTIHQWPATLVQPVGSPLSLECTVEGTSNPNLYWYRQAAGRGLQLLFYSVGIGQISSEVPQNLSASRPQDRQFILSSKKLLLSDSGFYLCAWSVSPGVGFGPGTRLTVT.

The gene calls are TRBV28 and TRBJ1-2, with a weak D call TRBD1 (6 bases). The CDR3 extends over 12 amino acids. V lost 10 bases, J lost 8 bases, and 17 bases lay in between. Per germline, CDR1 MDHEN and CDR2 SYDVKM. The CDR3 here is CATNRGGGGYTF. The CDR3 nucleotides are TGTGCCACCAATAGGGGGGGTGGAGGCTACACCTTC.

The CDR3 DNA reads as TGTGCCAGCAGCGCACAGGGATGGTATGGCTACACCTTC. Its protein is CASSAQGWYGYTF. This rearrangement joins TRBV14 to TRBJ1-2; perhaps TRBD1 as D (6 bases). Germline V gene data show CDR1 as SGHDN and CDR2 as FVKESK. The CDR3 runs to 13 residues. Trimming left V 5 bases short and J 5 bases short, with 12 bases between. Looking up the rest from reference TRBV14 and TRBJ1-2 gives the full variable domain: EAGVTQFPSHSVIEKGQTVTLRCDPISGHDNLYWYRRVMGKEIKFLLHFVKESKQDESGMPNNRFLAERTGGTYSTLKVQPAELEDSGVYFCASSAQGWYGYTFGSGTRLTVV.

The rearrangement links TRBV30 to TRBJ2-7; 13 positions agree with TRBD2. V was clipped by 2 bases and J by 5 bases; unmatched bases: 12. The CDR3 loop spans 17 amino acids. Germline CDR1 and CDR2: GTSNPN and SVGIG (reference sequence). For the CDR3, the DNA is TGTGCCTGGAGTTCCGGGACTAGCGGGACCCCCGAAGACGAGCAGTACTTC. It codes for CAWSSGTSGTPEDEQYF.

The CDR3 DNA follows: TGTGCCAGCAGAACCGGCTCTGGAAACACCATATATTTT. Its translation is CASRTGSGNTIYF. The rearrangement uses TRBV28 and TRBJ1-3; D ambiguous. V lost 6 bases, J lost 0 bases, and 6 bases lay in between. Germline CDR1 is MDHEN and CDR2 is SYDVKM. The CDR3 has 13 residues.

V and J are TRBV9 and TRBJ1-2, with D possibly being TRBD1 (5 bases). Between the trimmed V and J ends, which lost 0 bases and 8 bases, there was a span of 14 bases. The CDR3 has 14 amino acids. Germline lookup yields CDR1 SGDLS and CDR2 YYNGEE. CDR3 nucleotides: TGTGCCAGCAGCGTAGATCCGGGGGGGGGAGGCTACACCTTC. Its translation is CASSVDPGGGGYTF.

This rearrangement joins TRBV29-1 to TRBJ2-6; D possibly corresponds to TRBD1 (7 bases). Germline CDR1 and CDR2: SQVTM and ANQGSEA. This CDR3 has 16 residues. The germline V and J ends were trimmed by 7 bases and 0 bases, with 16 bases remaining between them. The CDR3 nucleotides are TGCAGCGCGGGGGACAGCAAACTCTCTGGGGCCAACGTCCTGACTTTC. Translating gives CSAGDSKLSGANVLTF.

This chain links TRBV7-9 with TRBJ2-7, with TRBD1 identical over 9 bases. This CDR3 has 18 residues. Germline V gene sequence: CDR1 SEHNR, CDR2 FQNEAQ (reference sequence). Unmatched junction bases numbered 16, after V lost 4 bases and J lost 3 bases. In DNA, the CDR3 is TGTGCCAGCAGCTCGGGGGACAGGGCGACGCATGAAATCTACGAGCAGTACTTC. Translated, it gives CASSSGDRATHEIYEQYF. Variable domain in full (rest from reference TRBV7-9 and TRBJ2-7): DTGVSQNPRHKITKRGQNVTFRCDPISEHNRLYWYRQTLGQGPEFLTYFQNEAQLEKSRLLSDRFSAERPKGSFSTLEIQRTEQGDSAMYLCASSSGDRATHEIYEQYFGPGTRLTVT.

This chain uses TRBV30 with TRBJ2-3, with D perhaps TRBD2 (6 bases). V shed 0 bases and J shed 6 bases, with 13 bases lying between them. The CDR3 is 14 amino acids. Germline CDR1 reads GTSNPN; CDR2 reads SVGIG (reference sequence). CDR3: CAWSVSGSWDTQYF. The CDR3 DNA reads TGTGCCTGGAGTGTTAGCGGATCTTGGGATACGCAGTATTTT.

This clone showed up just once. V usage is TRBV11-2 and J usage is TRBJ2-1; perhaps TRBD2 as D (7 bases). The CDR3 is made up of 16 amino acids. Germline CDR1 is SGHAT and CDR2 is FQNNGV. Trimming left V 5 bases short and J 2 bases short, with 16 bases between. The CDR3 DNA is TGTGCCAGCAGCCCGGAGGGGGGGTTTACCTACAATGAGCAGTTCTTC. Translating gives CASSPEGGFTYNEQFF.